The sequence of this T cell receptor beta chain was determined in a study of T cells in Graves' hyperthyroidism and ophthalmopathy. Broader study findings: Most thyroid clonotypes expanded above 0.001 appeared in blood too.

Note on this clonotype: Its antigen is unknown.

Losses at the gene ends were 0 bases for V and 5 bases for J; bases not matched to a gene: 17. The CDR3 sequence is 21 residues long. The germline CDR1 and CDR2 sequences are MNHEY and SVGEGT. Patients affected by ophthalmopathy presented a Clinical Activity Score of at least 3, a NOSPECS grade of at least 4, and disease duration below 3 months. Exclusions: uncontrolled infection, other autoimmune disease, pregnancy, lactation. Each diagnosis was grounded in clinical symptoms, serum thyroxine and TRAb, thyroid ultrasound, and orbital computed tomography. TCR beta CDR3 regions were amplified from RNA transcripts. TCR CDR3 underwent first-round RT-PCR with the HTBI primer set. TCRdb used MiXCR to reprocess the multiplex PCR reads, holding one entry per CDR3 protein. The sample consists of approximately 490,000 distinct CDR3 sequences, around a fifth of them appearing once.

The TCR sequence derives from a woman in her 70s with Graves' ophthalmopathy. The sample taken for sequencing was blood. The chain recombines TRBV6-2 or TRBV6-3 with TRBJ2-2; TRBD2 agrees at 11 bases. The CDR3 protein is CASSYSKSSGRAARTTGELFF. The CDR3 DNA reads TGTGCCAGCAGTTACTCGAAAAGTAGCGGGAGGGCCGCGAGGACAACCGGGGAGCTGTTTTTT.